These 21 T cell receptor beta chains were all obtained from the same sample, sequenced in a study of regulatory T cells in long-lasting Graves disease. The time point here: newly diagnosed GD, antithyroid drugs for less than 3 months. The TCR library used RNA extracted from PBMCs. Researchers made TCR beta libraries by using iRepertoire HTBI primers and running Arm-PCR on CDR3 regions. TCRdb called the multiplex PCR reads again in MiXCR, with one record for every CDR3 protein. The sample records hundreds of thousands of distinct CDR3 sequences, about 15% being singletons. This sample also appeared in a second study, on T cells in Graves' hyperthyroidism and ophthalmopathy.

Sequenced here: peripheral blood mononuclear cells (PBMCs), sampled at new diagnosis, from a patient treated with antithyroid drugs. The source of these receptors is a young man with Graves disease.

This clonotype was detected a few times. The rearrangement links TRBV9 to TRBJ2-7; either TRBD1 or TRBD2 may supply D (5 bases each). The CDR3 is 17 residues long. The V end was cut by 3 bases, the J end by 2 bases, with 21 bases between. Germline assignment: CDR1 SGDLS and CDR2 YYNGEE. The CDR3 protein is CASSADEMMGDPYEQYF. The CDR3 coding sequence is TGTGCCAGCAGCGCCGATGAGATGATGGGGGATCCCTACGAGCAGTACTTC. The variable domain in full, with the rest retrieved from reference TRBV9 and TRBJ2-7, is DSGVTQTPKHLITATGQRVTLRCSPRSGDLSVYWYQQSLDQGLQFLIQYYNGEERAKGNILERFSAQQFPDLHSELNLSSLELGDSALYFCASSADEMMGDPYEQYFGPGTRLTVT.

This clonotype was detected only a few times. The chain is built from TRBV10-2 and TRBJ2-5; D gene unclear. V lost 7 bases to trimming and J lost 6 bases, with 12 bases between them. CDR3 length equals 12 residues. Looked up from germline, CDR1 is WSHSY and CDR2 is SAAADI. The CDR3: CASTAGGKTQYF. In nucleotides, the CDR3 is TGCGCCAGCACGGCAGGCGGAAAGACCCAGTACTTC.

This clonotype has a handful of counts. One end of the junction does not line up with germline, which may come from a read error. The V and J genes are TRBV19 and TRBJ2-1, with TRBD1 identical over 9 bases. The length of the CDR3 is 15 residues. Germline V gene lookup returns CDR1 LNHDA and CDR2 SQIVND (reference sequence). CDR3 residues: CASSSGTGSYNGQFF. The CDR3, as DNA: TGTGCCAGTAGCTCCGGGACAGGGTCCTACAATGGGCAGTTCTTC.

This clonotype has a count of ten or more. The gene calls are TRBV5-1 and TRBJ2-3; 8 bases line up with TRBD1. J lost 2 bases, V lost 8 bases, and 7 bases had no gene match. The CDR3 length is 14 residues. CDR1 is SGHRS, CDR2 YFSETQ, per germline. CDR3 sequence reads: CASTFRGPTDTQYF. The CDR3 coding sequence is TGCGCCAGTACATTCAGGGGGCCCACAGATACGCAGTATTTT.

The chain has TRBV6-1 and TRBJ2-5, with no clear D. The V gene lost 2 bases and the J gene lost 5 bases, with 12 bases spanning the gap. The CDR3 is made up of 14 amino acids. Germline CDR1 is MNHNS and CDR2 is SASEGT. The CDR3 DNA reads TGTGCCAGCAGTGAACTGCGCCGTTGGGAGACCCAGTACTTC. Translated, it gives CASSELRRWETQYF.

The chain employs TRBV7-3 and TRBJ2-1; D possibly corresponds to TRBD2 (6 bases). V lost 4 bases, J lost 6 bases, and 16 bases lay in between. Germline V lookup: CDR1 SGHTA, CDR2 FQGTGA. This CDR3 is 15 amino acids long. CDR3 nucleotides: TGTGCCAGCAGCTCCGGGGGTAGTAGGGTCAATGAGCAGTTCTTC. Protein: CASSSGGSRVNEQFF.

This clonotype showed up many times. The chain is built from TRBV20-1 and TRBJ2-7; possibly TRBD2 for D (5 bases). This CDR3 is built from 13 residues. The ends were cut back, 6 bases at V and 9 bases at J, with 21 bases in the middle. Germline V CDR1 and CDR2: DFQATT, SNEGSKA (reference sequence). The CDR3 DNA is TGCAGTGCCCATGGCGGGCGAGCTGAAGCGCAGTACTTC. Protein sequence: CSAHGGRAEAQYF.

This clonotype was recorded many times. The CDR3 here is CASSFLGGLGAEYTEAFF. Here the CDR3 DNA reads TGTGCCAGCAGCTTTTTAGGGGGGCTGGGGGCCGAATACACTGAAGCTTTCTTT. The chain employs TRBV7-9 and TRBJ1-1, with D possibly matching TRBD1 (6 bases). The V and J ends lost 3 bases and 3 bases respectively, with 23 bases between them. The germline gives CDR1 SEHNR, CDR2 FQNEAQ (reference sequence). The CDR3 length is 18 residues. The full variable domain, completed using reference TRBV7-9 and TRBJ1-1, is DTGVSQNPRHKITKRGQNVTFRCDPISEHNRLYWYRQTLGQGPEFLTYFQNEAQLEKSRLLSDRFSAERPKGSFSTLEIQRTEQGDSAMYLCASSFLGGLGAEYTEAFFGQGTRLTVV.

This clonotype has at least ten counts. The chain recombines TRBV2 with TRBJ2-5, with 8 positions matching TRBD1. The V segment lost 6 bases and the J segment 0 bases; nucleotides outside the gene matches: 6. The CDR3 extends over 15 amino acids. Germline-derived CDR1 and CDR2 are SNHLY and FYNNEI. In DNA form, the CDR3 reads TGTGCCAGCAGACCCGGGACAGGCAACCAAGAGACCCAGTACTTC. Its translation: CASRPGTGNQETQYF.

The chain links TRBV20-1 to TRBJ1-1; no clear D. Trimming shortened V by 0 bases and J by 3 bases, and 8 bases separated the two germline ends. The CDR3 is made up of 13 amino acids. Germline V CDR1 and CDR2: DFQATT, SNEGSKA (reference sequence). The CDR3 coding sequence is TGCAGTGCTAGAGATGACCCAGACACTGAAGCTTTCTTT. Residues: CSARDDPDTEAFF.

This clonotype came up many times. The chain joins TRBV2 to TRBJ2-1, with TRBD2 matching 7 bases. CDR3 size: 14 residues. J lost 4 bases, V lost 4 bases, and 4 bases had no gene match. Germline assignment: CDR1 SNHLY and CDR2 FYNNEI. The CDR3 sequence is CASSVDGRYNEQFF. CDR3 sequence (DNA): TGTGCCAGCAGTGTGGACGGGAGGTACAATGAGCAGTTCTTC.

The table lists this clonotype with a count of one. This CDR3 reads CASSWVASGPNEQFF. DNA for the CDR3: TGTGCCAGCAGCTGGGTCGCTAGCGGACCCAATGAGCAGTTCTTC. V and J are TRBV11-3 and TRBJ2-1, with 7 bases that match TRBD2. The CDR3 covers 15 residues. Per germline, CDR1 SGHNT and CDR2 YENEEA. V lost 4 bases to trimming and J lost 6 bases; unmatched junction nucleotides: 9.

The table lists this clonotype with many counts. The CDR3 protein is CASSQGDPGNQPQHF. In DNA, the CDR3 is TGTGCCAGCAGCCAGGGAGACCCCGGCAATCAGCCCCAGCATTTT. The chain combines TRBV3-1 with TRBJ1-5; D ambiguous. There are 15 residues in the CDR3. Trimming left V 3 bases short and J 2 bases short, with 11 bases between. CDR1 LGHDT and CDR2 YNNKEL come from the germline V gene (reference sequence).

The V and J genes are TRBV29-1 and TRBJ1-1, with TRBD1 identical over 7 bases. CDR1 is SQVTM, CDR2 ANQGSEA, per germline. V lost 0 bases, J lost 0 bases, and 4 bases stayed unmatched. The CDR3 has 15 residues. This CDR3 is CSVEDPTGLNTEAFF. The CDR3 nucleotides read TGCAGCGTTGAAGACCCGACAGGGCTGAACACTGAAGCTTTCTTT.

This chain connects TRBV11-2 to TRBJ1-2; D gene unclear. The CDR3 covers 13 residues. Trimming left V 1 base short and J 6 bases short, with 9 bases between. Germline values: CDR1 SGHAT, CDR2 FQNNGV. The CDR3 coding sequence is TGTGCCAGCAGCTTAGGTCAGGATAATGGCTACACCTTC. This gives the protein CASSLGQDNGYTF.

This clonotype showed up many times. The chain is built from TRBV10-3 and TRBJ2-7; no clear D. This CDR3 has 15 residues. Germline CDR1 is ENHRY and CDR2 is SYGVKD. Between the trimmed V and J ends, which lost 0 bases and 1 base, there was a span of 10 bases. In DNA, the CDR3 is TGTGCCATCAGTGAGTCGAGACGGGCATCCTACGAGCAGTACTTC. Its protein is CAISESRRASYEQYF.

This chain joins TRBV7-2 and TRBJ1-5; D remains unclear. CDR3 length: 11 residues. Trimming stripped 3 bases from V and 7 bases from J, with 4 bases between. Germline lookup yields CDR1 SGHTA and CDR2 FQGNSA. This CDR3 is CASSLEQPQHF. The CDR3 DNA sequence: TGTGCCAGCAGCTTGGAACAGCCCCAGCATTTT. The variable domain in full, with the rest retrieved from reference TRBV7-2 and TRBJ1-5, is GAGVSQSPSNKVTEKGKDVELRCDPISGHTALYWYRQSLGQGLEFLIYFQGNSAPDKSGLPSDRFSAERTGGSVSTLTIQRTQQEDSAVYLCASSLEQPQHFGDGTRLSIL.

As regards this clonotype: A read error may be the cause here, since a much bigger clone is one base away. No conserved phenylalanine or tryptophan ends this CDR3, so it is likely a read error. This chain joins TRBV27 and TRBJ2-5, with TRBD2 matching over 8 bases. The V gene's germline CDR1 is MNHEY and CDR2 SMNVEV (reference sequence). J lost 5 bases, V lost 6 bases, and 8 bases had no gene match. The CDR3 loop spans 14 amino acids. CDR3 region: CASRASGRGETQYL. Written as DNA, the CDR3 is TGTGCCAGCAGGGCTAGCGGGCGAGGGGAGACCCAGTACCTC.

Ten or more counts support this clonotype. The chain carries TRBV18 and TRBJ1-1; 10 nucleotides agree with TRBD1. V gave up 3 bases and J gave up 5 bases; unmatched junction bases: 6. This CDR3 region has 15 residues. Germline V gives CDR1 KGHSH, CDR2 LQKENI. CDR3 amino acids: CASSPRGQGMTEAFF. CDR3 coding DNA: TGTGCCAGCTCACCGAGGGGACAGGGGATGACTGAAGCTTTCTTT. Combining the CDR3 with reference TRBV18 and TRBJ1-1 gives the whole variable domain NAGVMQNPRHLVRRRGQEARLRCSPMKGHSHVYWYRQLPEEGLKFMVYLQKENIIDESGMPKERFSAEFPKEGPSILRIQQVVRGDSAAYFCASSPRGQGMTEAFFGQGTRLTVV.

This clonotype was observed at least ten times. The genes are TRBV20-1 and TRBJ1-1, with D unresolved. The germline CDR1 and CDR2 sequences are DFQATT and SNEGSKA (reference sequence). The V gene lost 3 bases and the J gene lost 3 bases, with 5 bases spanning the gap. The CDR3 sequence is 11 residues long. The CDR3 DNA sequence: TGCAGTGCTAGTGAGGACACTGAAGCTTTCTTT. It codes for CSASEDTEAFF.

The rearrangement links TRBV28 to TRBJ2-5; perhaps D is TRBD1 or TRBD2 (6 bases each). The CDR3 sequence is 16 residues long. Germline CDR1 MDHEN, CDR2 SYDVKM. Trimming removed 6 bases from V and 1 base from J, with 18 bases in between. CDR3 in DNA: TGTGCCAGCAGAGAATCCGGGGGCGTGGGCCAAGAGACCCAGTACTTC. This codes for CASRESGGVGQETQYF.